This T cell receptor (beta chain) originates from a study of tumor-infiltrating lymphocytes in primary liver carcinoma. This clonotype was recorded many times. This CDR3 region has 13 residues. Germline loops: CDR1 SQVTM, CDR2 ANQGSEA. V was pared by 6 bases and J by 5 bases, with 8 bases of the junction left unmatched. The template, roughly 0.45 ug total RNA, yielded TCR beta cDNA made with a constant-region primer. Three-round nested multiplex PCR performed with slightly modified ARM-PCR produced the TCR beta libraries. TRBV1-TRBV30 forward primers and a C-beta reverse primer were used in the first two PCR rounds, which each ran for 10 cycles. TCRdb re-called the multiplex PCR reads with MiXCR, one entry per CDR3 protein. The data contain 40,000 or so distinct CDR3 sequences, roughly 77% of them singletons. Scientists recovered RNA and DNA together from around 20-30 mg of unsorted bulk tissue.

Sequenced: tumor-adjacent normal liver tissue. The chain links TRBV29-1 to TRBJ2-5; 8 positions agree with TRBD1. The sequence was obtained from a woman aged 30 to 39 with primary liver carcinoma and hepatitis B virus infection. The CDR3 region is CSVVSWTGETQYF. For the CDR3, the DNA is TGCAGCGTCGTCAGTTGGACAGGGGAGACCCAGTACTTC.